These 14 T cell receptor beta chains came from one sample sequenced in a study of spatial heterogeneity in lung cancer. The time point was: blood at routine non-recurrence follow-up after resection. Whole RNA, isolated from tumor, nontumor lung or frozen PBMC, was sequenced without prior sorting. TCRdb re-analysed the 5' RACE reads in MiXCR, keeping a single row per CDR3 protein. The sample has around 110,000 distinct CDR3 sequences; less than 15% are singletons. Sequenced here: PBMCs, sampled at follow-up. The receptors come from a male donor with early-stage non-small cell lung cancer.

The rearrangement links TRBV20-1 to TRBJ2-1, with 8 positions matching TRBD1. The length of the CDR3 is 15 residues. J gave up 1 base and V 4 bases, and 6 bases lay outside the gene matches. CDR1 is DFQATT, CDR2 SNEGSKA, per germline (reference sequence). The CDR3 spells CSATFQGASYNEQFF. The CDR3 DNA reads TGCAGTGCTACCTTCCAGGGGGCGTCCTACAATGAGCAGTTCTTC.

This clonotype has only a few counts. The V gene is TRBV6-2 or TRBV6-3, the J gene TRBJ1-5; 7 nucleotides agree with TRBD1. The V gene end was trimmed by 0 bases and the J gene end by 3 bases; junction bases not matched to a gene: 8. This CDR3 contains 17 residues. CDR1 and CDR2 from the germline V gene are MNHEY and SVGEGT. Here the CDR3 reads CASSYSTGSSDNQPQHF. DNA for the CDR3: TGTGCCAGCAGTTACTCGACAGGGTCGTCCGACAATCAGCCCCAGCATTTT.

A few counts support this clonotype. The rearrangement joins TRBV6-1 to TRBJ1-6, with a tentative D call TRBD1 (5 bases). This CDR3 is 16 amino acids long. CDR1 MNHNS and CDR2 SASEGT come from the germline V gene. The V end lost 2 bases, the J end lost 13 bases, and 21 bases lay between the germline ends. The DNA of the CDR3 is TGTGCCAGCAGTGAAAGGAGAGGGGACCGTTTGATGCCCCTCCACTTT. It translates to CASSERRGDRLMPLHF.

The CDR3 DNA is TGTGCCAGCAGCGCAACAGGGGCTGGATATAATTCACCCCTCCACTTT. This translates into CASSATGAGYNSPLHF. The V call is TRBV7-9, the J call TRBJ1-6, with 7 nucleotides matching TRBD1. The junction had 8 bases not matched to a gene; V was cut back by 5 bases and J by 4 bases. The CDR3 has 16 amino acids. The germline V gene has CDR1 SEHNR and CDR2 FQNEAQ (reference sequence).

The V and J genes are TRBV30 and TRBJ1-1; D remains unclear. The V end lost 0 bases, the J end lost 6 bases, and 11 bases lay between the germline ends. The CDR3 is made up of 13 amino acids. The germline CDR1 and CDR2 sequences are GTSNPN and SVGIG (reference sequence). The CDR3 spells CAWSVRRVPEAFF. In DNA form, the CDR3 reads TGTGCCTGGAGTGTACGGAGGGTCCCTGAAGCTTTCTTT.

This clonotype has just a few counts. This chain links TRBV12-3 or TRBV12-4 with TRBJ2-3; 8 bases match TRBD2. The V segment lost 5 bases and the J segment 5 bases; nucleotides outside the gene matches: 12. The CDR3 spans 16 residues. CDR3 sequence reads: CASSLPAGGLGDTQYF. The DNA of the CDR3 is TGTGCCAGCAGTCTGCCCGCGGGGGGCCTGGGAGATACGCAGTATTTT.

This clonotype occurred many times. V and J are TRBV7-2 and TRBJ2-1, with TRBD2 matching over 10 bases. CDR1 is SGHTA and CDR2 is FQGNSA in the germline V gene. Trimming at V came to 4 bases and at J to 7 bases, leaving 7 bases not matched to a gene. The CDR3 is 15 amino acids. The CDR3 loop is CASSSASGGWNEQFF. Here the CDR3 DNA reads TGTGCCAGCAGCTCAGCTAGCGGGGGTTGGAATGAGCAGTTCTTC.

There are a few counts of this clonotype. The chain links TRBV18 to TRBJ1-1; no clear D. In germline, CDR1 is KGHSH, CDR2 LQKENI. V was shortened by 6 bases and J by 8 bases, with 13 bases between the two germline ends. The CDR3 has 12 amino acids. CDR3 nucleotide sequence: TGTGCCAGCTCTCCCTCGGCCGGAGAAGCTTTCTTT. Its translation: CASSPSAGEAFF.

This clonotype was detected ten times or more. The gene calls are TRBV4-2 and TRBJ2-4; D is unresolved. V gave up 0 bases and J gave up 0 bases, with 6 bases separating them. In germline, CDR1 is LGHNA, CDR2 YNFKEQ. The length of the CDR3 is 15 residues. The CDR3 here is CASSQEERAKNIQYF. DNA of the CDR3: TGTGCCAGCAGCCAAGAGGAACGAGCCAAAAACATTCAGTACTTC.

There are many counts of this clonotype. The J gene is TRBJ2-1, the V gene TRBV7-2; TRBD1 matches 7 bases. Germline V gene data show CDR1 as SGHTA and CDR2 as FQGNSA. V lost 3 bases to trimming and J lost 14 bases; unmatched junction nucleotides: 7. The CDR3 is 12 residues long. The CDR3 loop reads CASSLFRQGKFF. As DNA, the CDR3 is TGTGCCAGCAGCTTGTTCCGACAGGGAAAGTTCTTC.

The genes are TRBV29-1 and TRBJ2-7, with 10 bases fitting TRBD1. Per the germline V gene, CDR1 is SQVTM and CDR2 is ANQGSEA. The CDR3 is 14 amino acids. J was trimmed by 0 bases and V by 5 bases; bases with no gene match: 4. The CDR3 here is CSVFGTGDSYEQYF. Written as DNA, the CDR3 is TGCAGCGTTTTTGGGACAGGGGACTCCTACGAGCAGTACTTC.

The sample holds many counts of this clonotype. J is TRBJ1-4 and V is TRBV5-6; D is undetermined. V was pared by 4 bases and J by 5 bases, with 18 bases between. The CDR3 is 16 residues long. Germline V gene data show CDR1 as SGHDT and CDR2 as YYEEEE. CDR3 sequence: CASSKGVRSQNEKLFF. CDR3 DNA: TGTGCCAGCAGCAAAGGAGTTAGAAGCCAAAATGAAAAACTGTTTTTT.

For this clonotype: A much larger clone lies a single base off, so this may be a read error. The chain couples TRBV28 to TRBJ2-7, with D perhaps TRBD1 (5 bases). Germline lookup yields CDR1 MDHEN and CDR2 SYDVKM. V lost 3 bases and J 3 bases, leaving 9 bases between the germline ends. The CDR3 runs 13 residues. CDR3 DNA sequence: TGTGCCAGCAGTTTGGTCAGGGTCTACGAGCAGTACTTC. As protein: CASSLVRVYEQYF.

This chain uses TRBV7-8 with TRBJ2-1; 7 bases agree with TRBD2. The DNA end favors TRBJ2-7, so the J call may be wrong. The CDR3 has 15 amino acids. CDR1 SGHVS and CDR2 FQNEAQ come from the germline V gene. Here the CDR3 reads CASSWGPGGYNEQYF. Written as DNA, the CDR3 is TGTGCCAGCAGCTGGGGACCGGGGGGATACAATGAGCAGTACTTC.